The clone carrying this T cell receptor beta chain was seen a handful of times. Its antigen is currently unknown. Per the germline V gene, CDR1 is MNHEY and CDR2 is SMNVEV (reference sequence). Trimming pared 8 bases from V and 2 bases from J, leaving 16 bases between. This CDR3 region has 14 residues. This sample is part of a study of T cell repertoires in cytomegalovirus infection. Study details: An indication of both CMV infection and matching HLA type came from public TCR beta signatures.

Using its own MiXCR run on the reads, TCRdb lists one record per CDR3 protein. The sample has more than 400,000 distinct CDR3 sequences; about 26% are singletons. General study points: Clonotype analysis showed dominance of the ex vivo response by HLA-C-restricted CMV-specific TCR beta clonotypes. Carriers of CMV and the relevant HLA type were discriminated by public TCR beta frequency.

Material for sequencing was PBMCs. This receptor was identified in a human donor in good health (CMV status not recorded). Some clones in this sample may be carry-over from other donors' samples. J is TRBJ2-7 and V is TRBV27, with D possibly matching TRBD1 (5 bases). CDR3 bases: TGTGCCAGCGTTATAGGGGTAGGGCCCTACGAGCAGTACGTC. It is translated as CASVIGVGPYEQYV.